The 25 T cell receptor beta chains reported below all come from one sample, sequenced in a study of regulatory dendritic cells for organ transplantation. Using immunoSEQ multiplex PCR, the repertoire was profiled, and TCRdb retains in-frame clones only, with some absent. Of 28,000 or so clones in the sample, about four fifths were seen once. Sample: naive CD4+ T cells from blood. Sample subset: CD45RA+ naive T cells. The receptors here all came from a human donor in good health.

This clone was found a few times. This chain connects TRBV10-1 to TRBJ2-7; 9 bases agree with TRBD1. CDR1 and CDR2 from the germline V gene are WNHNN and SYGVQD (reference sequence). The CDR3 consists of 14 residues. The V and J ends lost 6 bases and 7 bases, in that order; junction bases with no gene match: 10. The CDR3 region is CASRAGTGWREQYF. The DNA for the CDR3 is TGCGCCAGCAGGGCCGGGACAGGGTGGAGGGAGCAGTACTTC.

V and J are TRBV6-6 and TRBJ1-1; D possibly corresponds to TRBD1 (5 bases). Trimming left V 8 bases short and J 0 bases short, with 16 bases between. CDR3 length equals 15 residues. Germline V gene data show CDR1 as MNHNY and CDR2 as SVGAGI (reference sequence). DNA of the CDR3: TGTGCCAGCGAATCCCACGACAGTCTGAACACTGAAGCTTTCTTT. It specifies CASESHDSLNTEAFF.

The gene calls are TRBV2 and TRBJ2-3; 9 nucleotides match TRBD1. Trimming at V came to 6 bases and at J to 3 bases, leaving 1 base not matched to a gene. The CDR3 is 13 amino acids. The germline CDR1 and CDR2 sequences are SNHLY and FYNNEI. CDR3 sequence reads: CASRQGATDTQYF. The DNA for the CDR3 is TGTGCCAGCAGACAGGGGGCAACAGATACGCAGTATTTT.

This clone was counted a few times. The genes are TRBV6-5 and TRBJ1-6; possible D gene TRBD1, 6 bases. The CDR3 is made up of 16 amino acids. V was clipped by 0 bases and J by 7 bases, with 13 bases between them. Germline CDR1 is MNHEY and CDR2 is SVGAGI. The CDR3, as DNA: TGTGCCAGCAGTTACTCTAGGCAGGGGACCAATTCACCCCTCCACTTT. Amino acid sequence: CASSYSRQGTNSPLHF.

J is TRBJ2-1 and V is TRBV5-5; TRBD1 agrees at 10 bases. The CDR3 consists of 15 residues. The germline CDR1 and CDR2 sequences are SGHKS and YYEKEE (reference sequence). V lost 5 bases to trimming and J lost 5 bases; unmatched junction nucleotides: 7. In DNA, the CDR3 is TGTGCCAGCAGTCCCGGACAGGGGGTGAACAATGAGCAGTTCTTC. Amino acid sequence: CASSPGQGVNNEQFF.

The chain carries TRBV7-2 and TRBJ2-5, with TRBD2 identical over 7 bases. The length of the CDR3 is 13 residues. The V segment lost 5 bases and the J segment 5 bases; nucleotides outside the gene matches: 5. Germline V gene data show CDR1 as SGHTA and CDR2 as FQGNSA. The CDR3 reads CASSPGTTETQYF. DNA for the CDR3: TGTGCCAGCAGCCCTGGGACTACCGAGACCCAGTACTTC.

The V call is TRBV19, the J call TRBJ1-1; D may be TRBD1 (5 bases). With 6 bases removed from V and 2 bases from J, the gap between germline ends came to 13 bases. Per the germline V gene, CDR1 is LNHDA and CDR2 is SQIVND (reference sequence). This CDR3 contains 14 residues. The CDR3 DNA follows: TGTGCCAGTAGACCCCGACAGACAAACACTGAAGCTTTCTTT. Translated, it gives CASRPRQTNTEAFF. The full variable domain, in which reference TRBV19 and TRBJ1-1 provide the parts outside the CDR3, is DGGITQSPKYLFRKEGQNVTLSCEQNLNHDAMYWYRQDPGQGLRLIYYSQIVNDFQKGDIAEGYSVSREKKESFPLTVTSAQKNPTAFYLCASRPRQTNTEAFFGQGTRLTVV.

This chain links TRBV6-1 with TRBJ1-1; TRBD1 is a possible D gene (5 bases). The CDR3 spans 12 residues. Germline assignment: CDR1 MNHNS and CDR2 SASEGT. V was cut by 7 bases and J by 8 bases, with 14 bases left in between. This CDR3 reads CASTLRTFEAFF. Written as DNA, the CDR3 is TGTGCCAGCACCCTTCGGACATTCGAAGCTTTCTTT.

This clone was observed a single time. The rearrangement joins TRBV6-6 to TRBJ1-1; D not certain. The germline V and J ends were trimmed by 5 bases and 2 bases, with 6 bases remaining between them. Germline CDR1 reads MNHNY; CDR2 reads SVGAGI (reference sequence). This CDR3 contains 12 residues. The CDR3 spells CASSNQNTEAFF. The CDR3 region has the DNA TGTGCCAGCAGTAATCAAAACACTGAAGCTTTCTTT.

This chain connects TRBV7-8 to TRBJ2-5; TRBD1 agrees at 7 bases. V shed 2 bases and J 5 bases; nucleotides not matched to a gene: 5. Germline-derived CDR1 and CDR2 are SGHVS and FQNEAQ. This CDR3 is built from 14 residues. The CDR3 DNA sequence: TGTGCCAGCAGCTTAAGGGGGCTTTGGGAGACCCAGTACTTC. Translated: CASSLRGLWETQYF. Full variable domain (missing parts from reference TRBV7-8 and TRBJ2-5): GAGVSQSPRYKVAKRGQDVALRCDPISGHVSLFWYQQALGQGPEFLTYFQNEAQLDKSGLPSDRFFAERPEGSVSTLKIQRTQQEDSAVYLCASSLRGLWETQYFGPGTRLLVL.

The CDR3, as DNA: TGTGCCAGTTCTTCAGGGGTCCAGAACACTGAAGCTTTCTTT. It specifies CASSSGVQNTEAFF. The chain joins TRBV18 to TRBJ1-1, with D possibly matching TRBD1 (6 bases). The CDR3 length is 14 residues. Germline values: CDR1 KGHSH, CDR2 LQKENI. V was pared by 9 bases and J by 1 base, with 15 bases between.

This sequence joins TRBV7-8 and TRBJ1-3; no clear D gene. The CDR3 runs 14 residues. Trimming stripped 2 bases from V and 0 bases from J, with 5 bases between. Germline CDR1 is SGHVS and CDR2 is FQNEAQ. The DNA for the CDR3 is TGTGCCAGCAGCTTATTAGTCTCTGGAAACACCATATATTTT. As protein: CASSLLVSGNTIYF. Complete variable domain (other parts from reference TRBV7-8 and TRBJ1-3): GAGVSQSPRYKVAKRGQDVALRCDPISGHVSLFWYQQALGQGPEFLTYFQNEAQLDKSGLPSDRFFAERPEGSVSTLKIQRTQQEDSAVYLCASSLLVSGNTIYFGEGSWLTVV.

The chain combines TRBV5-4 with TRBJ2-3, with TRBD1 as a possible D gene (5 bases). The germline gives CDR1 SGHNT, CDR2 YYREEE (reference sequence). Between the trimmed V and J ends, which lost 1 base and 3 bases, there was a span of 9 bases. The CDR3 runs 14 residues. The CDR3 sequence is CASSLKGATDTQYF. The CDR3 nucleotides are TGTGCCAGCAGCTTGAAAGGGGCTACAGATACGCAGTATTTT.

This sequence joins TRBV5-1 and TRBJ2-5, with D tentatively TRBD2 (6 bases). Looked up from germline, CDR1 is SGHRS and CDR2 is YFSETQ. The V gene lost 4 bases and the J gene lost 2 bases, with 18 bases spanning the gap. This CDR3 has 16 amino acids. CDR3 DNA sequence: TGCGCCAGCAGCCTCGGGGGTTTGGGGGAACAAGAGACCCAGTACTTC. Amino acids: CASSLGGLGEQETQYF.

V is TRBV6-6 and J is TRBJ2-7; the D is unclear. Trimming took off 11 bases at V and 6 bases at J, with 17 bases between the two ends. This CDR3 contains 12 residues. CDR1 is MNHNY and CDR2 is SVGAGI in the germline V gene (reference sequence). The CDR3 DNA reads TGTGCCGGAGCCCACGACCGAGGCGAGCAGTACTTC. Amino acids: CAGAHDRGEQYF.

This rearrangement joins TRBV4-2 to TRBJ2-3; D remains unclear. V was cut by 1 base and J by 0 bases, with 11 bases left in between. Germline-derived CDR1 and CDR2 are LGHNA and YNFKEQ. This CDR3 is built from 16 residues. CDR3: CASSQGLAGSTDTQYF. CDR3 coding DNA: TGTGCCAGCAGCCAAGGACTGGCTGGAAGCACAGATACGCAGTATTTT.

V is TRBV18 and J is TRBJ2-6; D not resolved. The germline CDR1 and CDR2 sequences are KGHSH and LQKENI. This CDR3 is 14 amino acids long. V was cut by 6 bases and J by 0 bases, with 6 bases left in between. DNA for the CDR3: TGTGCCAGCTCGTCAGGCTCTGGGGCCAACGTCCTGACTTTC. As protein: CASSSGSGANVLTF.

In this sample, this clone turned up a few times. The chain is built from TRBV7-2 and TRBJ2-7; D might be TRBD2 (6 bases). The CDR3 is 16 amino acids. Trimming removed 6 bases at V and 1 base at J, with 19 bases between. Germline V gene lookup returns CDR1 SGHTA and CDR2 FQGNSA. The CDR3 DNA reads TGTGCCAGCAGTTCTTCCTACCGGGACTCTTCCTACGAGCAGTACTTC. Translating it yields CASSSSYRDSSYEQYF.

The J gene is TRBJ2-3, the V gene TRBV19; TRBD2 is a possible D gene (7 bases). Germline V gene sequence: CDR1 LNHDA, CDR2 SQIVND (reference sequence). The CDR3 loop spans 14 amino acids. V was clipped by 5 bases and J by 2 bases, with 11 bases between them. CDR3 nucleotides: TGTGCCAGTAGTTTTGCGGGGGCCACAGATACGCAGTATTTT. It is translated as CASSFAGATDTQYF.

The table lists this clone with a few counts. V usage is TRBV18 and J usage is TRBJ2-1, with 8 bases aligning to TRBD1. The germline CDR1 and CDR2 sequences are KGHSH and LQKENI. V gave up 4 bases and J gave up 5 bases; unmatched junction bases: 4. The CDR3 is 14 amino acids. CDR3 in DNA: TGTGCCAGCTCACTCGACAGGGGCCACAATGAGCAGTTCTTC. This gives the protein CASSLDRGHNEQFF. Based on the CDR3 plus reference TRBV18 and TRBJ2-1, the full variable domain is NAGVMQNPRHLVRRRGQEARLRCSPMKGHSHVYWYRQLPEEGLKFMVYLQKENIIDESGMPKERFSAEFPKEGPSILRIQQVVRGDSAAYFCASSLDRGHNEQFFGPGTRLTVL.

The V and J genes are TRBV5-8 and TRBJ2-5; TRBD1 agrees at 9 bases. The CDR3 sequence is 15 residues long. The germline gives CDR1 SGHTS, CDR2 YDEGEE. Germline trimming cut 4 bases from V and 5 bases from J; bases unmatched to any gene: 9. Here the CDR3 reads CASSQPGQGYETQYF. DNA for the CDR3: TGTGCCAGCAGCCAACCGGGACAGGGTTATGAGACCCAGTACTTC.

This clone was observed once. This chain links TRBV12-5 with TRBJ2-3; 7 nucleotides agree with TRBD1. The CDR3 has 16 amino acids. The V gene's germline CDR1 is LGHNT and CDR2 FRNRAP. Trimming removed 1 base from V and 3 bases from J; junction bases left unmatched: 7. CDR3 residues: CASGLGRRQGTDTQYF. CDR3 DNA sequence: TGTGCTAGTGGTTTGGGGAGGAGACAGGGAACAGATACGCAGTATTTT.

This clone was detected a few times. The chain combines TRBV10-3 with TRBJ1-2; D unclear. From germline, CDR1 is ENHRY and CDR2 SYGVKD. With 3 bases removed from V and 0 bases from J, the gap between germline ends came to 11 bases. The CDR3 is 15 amino acids. In DNA, the CDR3 is TGTGCCATCAGTGACTTATTACAAGCTAACTATGGCTACACCTTC. Protein product: CAISDLLQANYGYTF.

The V and J genes are TRBV29-1 and TRBJ2-3; tentative D call: TRBD1 (5 bases). CDR1 is SQVTM, CDR2 ANQGSEA, per germline. Trimming took off 1 base at V and 6 bases at J, with 8 bases between the two ends. The CDR3 is 12 amino acids. For the CDR3, the DNA is TGCAGCGTTGAAGGGGGCTCGGATACGCAGTATTTT. Protein: CSVEGGSDTQYF.

This clone was seen only once. The V call is TRBV5-1, the J call TRBJ2-4; 7 positions match TRBD1. Germline V gives CDR1 SGHRS, CDR2 YFSETQ. The CDR3 contains 15 residues. The V gene end was trimmed by 5 bases and the J gene end by 6 bases; junction bases not matched to a gene: 11. As DNA, the CDR3 is TGCGCCAGCAGTCTAATAGGGGGCGCAGTAAACATTCAGTACTTC. Translated, it gives CASSLIGGAVNIQYF.